This TCR beta chain stems from a study of long-term antiretroviral therapy in people with HIV. The V gene's germline CDR1 is SNHLY and CDR2 FYNNEI. The CDR3 contains 13 residues. V was trimmed by 4 bases and J by 1 base, leaving 7 bases between them. Before they underwent DNA extraction, samples held roughly 0.95-11 million cryopreserved PBMC. Study-wide results and limits: After ART, diversity increased yet remained lower than transplant donor controls. Before ART, certain clones expanded, and these dominated the repertoire at all time points.

Note on this clone: Its specificity is unknown.

This was the immunoSEQ v3.0 assay at survey level. Sequencing was performed with immunoSEQ multiplex PCR; in TCRdb, only in-frame clones are kept and a portion is missing. The sample lists approximately 22,000 clones; around 84% were seen once. The TCR originated in a woman in her forties or fifties with HIV. The chain joins TRBV2 to TRBJ2-5; D uncertain. The starting material was unsorted PBMCs, obtained 1.9 years after starting antiretroviral therapy. CDR3 DNA: TGTGCCAGCAGTGCGGGCCTCCAAGAGACCCAGTACTTC. Its translation: CASSAGLQETQYF.